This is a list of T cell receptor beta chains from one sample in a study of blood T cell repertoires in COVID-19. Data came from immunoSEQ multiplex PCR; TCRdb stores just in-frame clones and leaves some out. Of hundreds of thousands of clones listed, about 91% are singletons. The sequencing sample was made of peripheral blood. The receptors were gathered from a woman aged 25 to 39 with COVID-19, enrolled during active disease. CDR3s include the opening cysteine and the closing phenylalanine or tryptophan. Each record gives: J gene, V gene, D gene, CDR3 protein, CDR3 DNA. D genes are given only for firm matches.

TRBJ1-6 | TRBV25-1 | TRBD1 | CASSEGQGADSPLHF | TGTGCCAGCAGTGAGGGACAGGGGGCTGATTCACCCCTCCACTTT
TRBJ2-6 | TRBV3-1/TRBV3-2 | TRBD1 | CASSHRTGGGSGANVLTF | TGTGCCAGCAGTCATAGGACAGGGGGCGGTTCAGGGGCCAACGTCCTGACTTTC
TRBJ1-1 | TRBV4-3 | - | CASSPGLGRRNTEAFF | TGCGCCAGCAGCCCCGGACTCGGACGTAGGAACACTGAAGCTTTCTTT
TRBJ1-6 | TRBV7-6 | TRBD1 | CASSLEPGGFSNSPLHF | TGTGCCAGCAGCTTAGAGCCAGGGGGCTTCTCTAATTCACCCCTCCACTTT
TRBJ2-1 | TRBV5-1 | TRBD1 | CASSRSGTGTVNEQFF | TGCGCCAGCAGCAGATCCGGGACAGGGACAGTAAATGAGCAGTTCTTC
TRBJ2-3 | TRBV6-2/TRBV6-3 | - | CASSSALLYQFGTDTQYF | TGTGCCAGCAGTTCCGCCTTATTATACCAATTCGGGACAGATACGCAGTATTTT
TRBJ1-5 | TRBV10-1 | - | CASTLPPGEYSNQPQHF | TGCGCCAGCACCCTACCTCCCGGGGAATATAGCAATCAGCCCCAGCATTTT
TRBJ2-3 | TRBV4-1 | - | CASSHSFKRRFYSTDTQYF | TGCGCCAGCAGCCATTCTTTTAAGCGGAGATTTTATAGCACAGATACGCAGTATTTT
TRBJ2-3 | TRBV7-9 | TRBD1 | CASSRGQGRGDTQYF | TGTGCCAGCAGTAGGGGGCAGGGCCGAGGAGATACGCAGTATTTT
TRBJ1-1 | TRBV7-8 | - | CASSFLENTEAFF | TGTGCCAGCAGCTTTCTAGAGAACACTGAAGCTTTCTTT
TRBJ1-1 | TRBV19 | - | CASSERGSEAFF | TGTGCCAGTAGTGAGAGGGGGTCTGAAGCTTTCTTT
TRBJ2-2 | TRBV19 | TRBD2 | CASSILGPSGITGELFF | TGTGCCAGTAGTATTTTAGGTCCTAGCGGGATAACCGGGGAGCTGTTTTTT
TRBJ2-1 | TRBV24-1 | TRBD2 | CATSDPGTSGRGEQFF | TGTGCCACCAGTGATCCTGGGACTAGCGGGAGGGGTGAGCAGTTCTTC
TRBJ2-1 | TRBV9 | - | CASSVGYGAGINEQFF | TGTGCCAGCAGCGTAGGGTATGGCGCAGGGATCAATGAGCAGTTCTTC